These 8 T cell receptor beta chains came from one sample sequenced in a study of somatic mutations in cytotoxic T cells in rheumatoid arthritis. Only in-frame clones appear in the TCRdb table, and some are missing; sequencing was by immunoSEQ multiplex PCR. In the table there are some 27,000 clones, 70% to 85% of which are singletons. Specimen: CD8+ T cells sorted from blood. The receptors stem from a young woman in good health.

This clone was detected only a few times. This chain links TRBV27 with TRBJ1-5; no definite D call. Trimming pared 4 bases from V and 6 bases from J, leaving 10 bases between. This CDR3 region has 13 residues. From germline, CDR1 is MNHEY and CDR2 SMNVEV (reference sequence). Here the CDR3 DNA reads TGTGCCAGCAGTTGGGTTTACGGTCAGCCCCAGCATTTT. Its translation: CASSWVYGQPQHF.

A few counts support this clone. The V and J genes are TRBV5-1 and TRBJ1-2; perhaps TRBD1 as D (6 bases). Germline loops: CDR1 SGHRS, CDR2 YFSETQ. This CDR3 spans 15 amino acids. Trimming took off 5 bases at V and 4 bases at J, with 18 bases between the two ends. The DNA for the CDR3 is TGCGCCAGCAGACCTAAACAGGGTGGCGGCTATGGCTACACCTTC. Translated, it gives CASRPKQGGGYGYTF. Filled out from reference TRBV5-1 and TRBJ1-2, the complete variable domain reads KAGVTQTPRYLIKTRGQQVTLSCSPISGHRSVSWYQQTPGQGLQFLFEYFSETQRNKGNFPGRFSGRQFSNSRSEMNVSTLELGDSALYLCASRPKQGGGYGYTFGSGTRLTVV.

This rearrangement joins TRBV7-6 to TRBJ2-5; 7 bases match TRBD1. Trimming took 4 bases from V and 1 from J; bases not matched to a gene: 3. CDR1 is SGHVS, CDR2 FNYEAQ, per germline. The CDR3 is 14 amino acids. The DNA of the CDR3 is TGTGCCAGCAGCTCGGGACAGTTCCAAGAGACCCAGTACTTC. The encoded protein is CASSSGQFQETQYF.

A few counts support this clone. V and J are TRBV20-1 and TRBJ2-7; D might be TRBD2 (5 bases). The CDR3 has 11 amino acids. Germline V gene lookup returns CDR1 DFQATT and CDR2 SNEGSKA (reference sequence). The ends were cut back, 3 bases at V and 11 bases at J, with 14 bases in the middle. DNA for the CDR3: TGCAGTGCTAGGAGGGCCCTTGAGGAGTACTTC. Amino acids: CSARRALEEYF.

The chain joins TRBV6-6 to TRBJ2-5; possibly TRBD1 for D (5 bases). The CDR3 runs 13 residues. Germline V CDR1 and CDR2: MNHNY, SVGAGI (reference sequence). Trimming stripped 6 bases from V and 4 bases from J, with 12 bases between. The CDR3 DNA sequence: TGTGCCAGCAGCCAACACAGGCGAGAGACCCAGTACTTC. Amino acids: CASSQHRRETQYF.

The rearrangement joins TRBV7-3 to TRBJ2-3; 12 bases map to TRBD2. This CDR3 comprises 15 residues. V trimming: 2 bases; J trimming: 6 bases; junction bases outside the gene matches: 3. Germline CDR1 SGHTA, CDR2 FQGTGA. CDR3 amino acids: CASSLYGTSGDTQYF. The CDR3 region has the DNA TGTGCCAGCAGCTTATATGGGACTAGCGGGGATACGCAGTATTTT.

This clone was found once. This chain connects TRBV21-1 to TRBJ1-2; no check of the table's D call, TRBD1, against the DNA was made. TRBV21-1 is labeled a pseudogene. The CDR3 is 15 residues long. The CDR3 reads CASTPGQPLDYGYTF. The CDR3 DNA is TGTGCCAGCACACCTGGACAGCCCCTCGACTATGGCTACACCTTC.

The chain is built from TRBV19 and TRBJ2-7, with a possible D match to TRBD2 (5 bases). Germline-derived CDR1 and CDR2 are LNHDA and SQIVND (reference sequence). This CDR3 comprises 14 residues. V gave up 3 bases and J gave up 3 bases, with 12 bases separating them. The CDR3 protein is CASSMGGGYYEQYF. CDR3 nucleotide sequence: TGTGCCAGTAGTATGGGCGGAGGTTACTACGAGCAGTACTTC.